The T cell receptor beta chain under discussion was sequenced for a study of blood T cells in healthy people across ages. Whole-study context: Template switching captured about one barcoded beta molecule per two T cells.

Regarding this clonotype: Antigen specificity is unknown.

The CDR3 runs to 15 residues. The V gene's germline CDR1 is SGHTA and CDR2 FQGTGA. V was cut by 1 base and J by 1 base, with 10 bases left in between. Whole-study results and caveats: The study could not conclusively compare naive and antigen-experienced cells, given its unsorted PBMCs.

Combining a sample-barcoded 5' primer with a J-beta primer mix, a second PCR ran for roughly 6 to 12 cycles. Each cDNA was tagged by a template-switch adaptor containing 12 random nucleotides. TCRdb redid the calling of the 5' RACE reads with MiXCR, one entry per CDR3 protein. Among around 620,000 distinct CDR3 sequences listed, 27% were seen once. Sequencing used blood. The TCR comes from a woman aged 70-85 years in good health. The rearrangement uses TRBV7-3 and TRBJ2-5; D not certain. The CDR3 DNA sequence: TGTGCCAGCAGCTTAAGTGGGAAATCCCAAGAGACCCAGTACTTC. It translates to CASSLSGKSQETQYF.